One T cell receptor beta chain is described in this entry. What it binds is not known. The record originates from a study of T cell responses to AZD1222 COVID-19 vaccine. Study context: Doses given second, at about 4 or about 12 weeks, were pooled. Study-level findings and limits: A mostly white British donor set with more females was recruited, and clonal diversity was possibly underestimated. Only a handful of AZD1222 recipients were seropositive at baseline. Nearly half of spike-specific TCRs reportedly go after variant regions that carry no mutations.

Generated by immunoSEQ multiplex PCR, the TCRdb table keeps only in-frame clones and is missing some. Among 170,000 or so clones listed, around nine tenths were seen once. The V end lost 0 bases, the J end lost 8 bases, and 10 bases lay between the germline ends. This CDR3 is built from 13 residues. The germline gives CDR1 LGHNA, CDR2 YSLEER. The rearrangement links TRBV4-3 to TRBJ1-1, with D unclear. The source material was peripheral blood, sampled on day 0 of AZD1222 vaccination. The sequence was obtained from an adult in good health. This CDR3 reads CASSQDLGREAFF. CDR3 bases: TGCGCCAGCAGCCAAGATCTGGGAAGGGAAGCTTTCTTT.